This T cell receptor (beta chain) stems from a study of shared clonotypes between healthy human individuals (dated by TCRdb to the early 2020s). Looking at the study overall: A couple of women and a few men aged 18 to 49 years were included in the cohort. Per donor, leukapheresis produced somewhere between about 0.94 and 9.5 billion PBMCs. To increase sequencing depth and limit assay-specific biases, different laboratories used diverse techniques to prepare libraries and sequence TCR repertoires. To estimate repertoire size and how much clonotypes are shared between individuals, the study performed deep sequencing of blood TCR repertoires from a handful of healthy adults. Per donor, three plates each were used for CD4 naive and CD4 memory, two for CD8 naive, and one for CD8 memory.

Using the deep immunoSEQ assay, multiplex PCR amplified TCR CDR3 regions from genomic DNA. Extracted genomic DNA from each cell subset was spread evenly across all wells of several immunoSEQ 96-well plates, with each plate serving as a replicate. For sorted subsets, each replicate PCR was loaded with 200 ng genomic DNA, equivalent to 32,000 or so T cell genomes. The purified libraries were quantified using a Qubit 3.0 fluorometer, sized with a Bioanalyzer 2100, and then quantified again using the KAPA Library Quantification kit. Every immunoSEQ 96-well plate was sequenced on a dedicated single-read 150-cycle Illumina NextSeq 550 flow cell. For the original study's pipeline: Because the immunoSEQ output included only junctional sequences and no quality scores, the filtering could not be the same as the filtering used for full-length reads. To assign V/J genes and CDR3, sequences were annotated against IMGT germline references using PyIR, a Python wrapper for IgBLAST v1.9. Reads with weak V/J assignments (E-value above 1e-6), missing CDR3, stop codons, out-of-frame junctions, or ambiguous translated residues were removed. V3J clonotypes were defined as sequences sharing an identical inferred V gene, J gene, and CDR3 amino acid sequence. Percentage overlap between repertoires was computed as shared unique clonotypes divided by the size of the smaller repertoire. RTK rarefaction, the Chao1 estimator, and Recon v2.1 estimates of unobserved clonotypes were used to assess repertoire richness. For all TCRbeta clonotypes obtained by the gDNA method from a few donors, generation probabilities were computed with OLGA. TCRdb mirrors the immuneACCESS table, restricted to in-frame sequences. Some clones are absent from its copies; in checked studies, under half trace to an unresolved V gene, and the reason for the others is unknown. V, J and clone size reflect that table, while D and trimming were determined from the DNA. In all, the sample holds about 680,000 clones, and 74% of those were seen once. Jointly, the top ten make up roughly 1.7% of the sample.

The study at large found these results: Incomplete sequencing was indicated by rarefaction of sorted-subset datasets, despite the large sequencing depth. The genetic and exposure-history diversity represented was limited by the small number of donors. Naive subsets generally had larger estimated clonotype richness than memory subsets. Higher generation probabilities were observed for clonotypes shared by all four sorted-subset donors than for non-shared clonotypes. Pairwise subsampling indicated that sequencing depth was expected to affect the degree of clonotype sharing among donors. Sampling was restricted to blood, and TCR repertoires in tissues likely differ from the TCR repertoires found in blood. When four donors were compared, the shared fraction of clonotypes was about 5% for naive CD4, 3.5% for naive CD8, roughly 2.3% for memory CD4, and 0.35% to 0.4% for memory CD8.

Relative to germline, V is 6 bases shorter and J is 4 bases shorter, with 13 bases between their ends. Looking up the germline V gene yields CDR1 SGHVS and CDR2 FQNEAQ. The CDR3 numbers 14 residues from cysteine through phenylalanine. Only the CDR3 region is kept as DNA, spanning 42 bases read in frame from base 1. As to this clone: The clone's antigen remains unknown. Base qualities were left out, and no much larger clone turns up one base away.

Donors were healthy HIV-negative adults with no recently reported acute infections or vaccinations. Only Caucasian adults living in Nashville, Tennessee, USA were represented among the donors. CD4+ T cells were enriched through magnetic negative selection, after which naive cells were positively selected on CD45RA and the remaining negative fraction served as the memory subset. Blood was obtained by leukapheresis, after which PBMCs were separated by Ficoll-Histopaque density gradient centrifugation and cryopreserved in liquid nitrogen vapor phase. Analytical flow cytometry was used to check the purity and quantity of each magnetically sorted T cell population. Each sorted fraction had its genomic DNA isolated and then quantified by UV absorbance on a Nanodrop 2000c.

Input material: memory CD4+ T cells sorted from blood. This sample's cell subset or site label indicates: CD45RA-negative fraction. The TCR comes from a woman between 25 and 40 years old in good health. This receptor chain uses TRBV7-8 and TRBJ1-5; confidence is insufficient to name the D gene. The CDR3 reads CASRKTRGNQPQHF. Here is the DNA: TGTGCCAGCAGAAAAACCCGGGGTAATCAGCCCCAGCATTTT. Reference TRBV7-8 and TRBJ1-5 genes cover what lies past the CDR3, so the full variable domain is GAGVSQSPRYKVAKRGQDVALRCDPISGHVSLFWYQQALGQGPEFLTYFQNEAQLDKSGLPSDRFFAERPEGSVSTLKIQRTQQEDSAVYLCASRKTRGNQPQHFGDGTRLSIL.